These T cell receptor beta chains were read from a single sample in a study of blood T cells in healthy people across ages. TCRdb re-called the 5' RACE reads through MiXCR, storing one row per CDR3 protein. The sample carries approximately 1,700,000 distinct CDR3 sequences, about two fifths recorded once. Input material: blood. Receptors were obtained from a human donor in good health. The CDR3 runs from the conserved cysteine through the conserved F or W. A D gene is named only where the DNA matches it firmly. Only part of the rows carry a size: once, few, many, or a class if the clone is expanded.

few - TRBJ1-4 TRBV7-6 CASRNRRTRRRAGSIGDEELFF TGTGCCAGCCGCAACCGAAGGACACGAAGAAGGGCAGGGTCGATAGGAGATGAAGAACTGTTTTTT
- - TRBJ1-5 TRBV4-3 CASSQDVAATGLGDQPQHF TGCGCCAGCAGCCAAGATGTGGCAGCTACAGGTTTAGGCGATCAGCCCCAGCATTTT
- - TRBJ1-5 TRBV28 CASSHRGEAPREPQHF TGTGCCAGCAGCCACCGAGGGGAAGCTCCCCGAGAGCCCCAGCATTTT
few TRBD1 TRBJ1-1 TRBV3-1 CASSFRGAAAFF TGTGCCAGCAGCTTCAGGGGGGCGGCGGCTTTCTTT
- - TRBJ2-7 TRBV9 CASSEGRAPGGVQDF TGTGCCAGCAGCGAAGGACGGGCGCCTGGCGGGGTGCAGGACTTC
- - TRBJ1-5 TRBV12-3/TRBV12-4 CASSLALSGPQHF TGTGCCAGCAGTTTAGCATTGTCAGGGCCCCAGCATTTT
few - TRBJ2-5 TRBV11-2 CASTTELLASATQYF TGTGCCAGCACCACTGAACTATTAGCCTCCGCGACCCAGTACTTC
- TRBD1 TRBJ2-1 TRBV5-1 CASSSRPGQGNNEQFF TGCGCCAGCAGCTCTCGTCCGGGACAGGGGAACAATGAGCAGTTCTTC
- - TRBJ2-7 TRBV10-3 CAISSWRSGSYEQYF TGTGCCATAAGCTCCTGGAGGTCAGGATCCTACGAGCAGTACTTC
- - TRBJ2-2 TRBV18 CASSPVRAENTGELFF TGTGCCAGCTCACCAGTACGAGCGGAGAACACCGGGGAGCTGTTTTTT
few - TRBJ2-5 TRBV12-3/TRBV12-4 CASSSEHTGRWGETQYF TGTGCCAGCAGTTCGGAACACACGGGACGTTGGGGAGAGACCCAGTACTTC
many - TRBJ2-7 TRBV12-3/TRBV12-4 CASSFGPTEQYF TGTGCCAGCAGTTTTGGTCCTACTGAGCAGTACTTC
- TRBD2 TRBJ2-5 TRBV4-2 CASSQEPLAGAIQETQYF TGTGCCAGCAGCCAAGAACCCCTAGCGGGGGCTATACAAGAGACCCAGTACTTC
few TRBD2 TRBJ2-5 TRBV20-1 CSITGVGAGAHQETQYF TGCAGTATAACGGGGGTGGGAGCGGGGGCCCACCAAGAGACCCAGTACTTC
- - TRBJ1-1 TRBV15 CATSRDLGGYTEAFF TGTGCCACCAGCAGAGATCTGGGGGGGTACACTGAAGCTTTCTTT
- - TRBJ2-6 TRBV15 CATSGGLGANVLTF TGTGCCACCAGCGGGGGACTTGGGGCCAACGTCCTGACTTTC
- - TRBJ1-2 TRBV6-5 CASSPPLSGRRGYTF TGTGCCAGCAGCCCACCGCTGTCGGGCCGAAGGGGCTACACCTTC
once - TRBJ1-6 TRBV4-3 CASSRLTADNSPLHF TGCGCCAGCAGCCGTCTCACGGCCGATAATTCACCCCTCCACTTT
- - TRBJ1-1 TRBV20-1 CSARRGQNTEAFF TGCAGTGCTAGGAGGGGACAGAACACTGAAGCTTTCTTT
- TRBD2 TRBJ2-1 TRBV7-2 CASSWYSGGEYNEQFF TGTGCCAGCAGCTGGTACTCGGGAGGAGAGTACAATGAGCAGTTCTTC
- - TRBJ1-2 TRBV29-1 CSVVTGRRGYTF TGCAGCGTCGTTACAGGGCGGAGGGGCTACACCTTC
- TRBD1 TRBJ2-1 TRBV18 CASSLLGGQGENEQFF TGTGCCAGCTCACTCTTAGGAGGACAGGGGGAAAATGAGCAGTTCTTC
- TRBD1 TRBJ2-7 TRBV28 CASSLYGQGRYEQYF TGTGCCAGCAGTTTATACGGACAGGGGCGCTACGAGCAGTACTTC
- TRBD1 TRBJ1-1 TRBV6-2/TRBV6-3 CASSYPIPTGGRTEAFF TGTGCCAGCAGTTACCCCATACCGACAGGGGGACGAACTGAAGCTTTCTTT
few - TRBJ1-2 TRBV6-5 CASSYTVKNYGYTF TGTGCCAGCAGTTACACGGTCAAAAACTATGGCTACACCTTC
few - TRBJ2-1 TRBV7-9 CASLKTYNEQFF TGTGCCAGCCTAAAAACTTACAATGAGCAGTTCTTC
- - TRBJ1-1 TRBV29-1 CSVEVGGSNTEAFF TGCAGCGTTGAAGTCGGGGGGTCGAACACTGAAGCTTTCTTT
few TRBD1 TRBJ1-2 TRBV5-1 CASSSEGTGTGYTF TGCGCCAGCAGCTCCGAGGGGACAGGGACAGGCTACACCTTC
- TRBD2 TRBJ2-7 TRBV10-3 CAISEEGLAGYEQYF TGTGCCATCAGTGAGGAGGGACTAGCGGGCTACGAGCAGTACTTC
- - TRBJ2-7 TRBV7-2 CASSLKPHGGSSSYEQYF TGTGCCAGCAGCTTAAAGCCCCATGGGGGTTCCTCCTCCTACGAGCAGTACTTC
few TRBD1 TRBJ1-1 TRBV12-5 CASGFNTPGQGTEAFF TGTGCTAGTGGTTTCAACACACCGGGACAGGGGACTGAAGCTTTCTTT
- TRBD1 TRBJ1-5 TRBV7-9 CASSLGSGGNPSNQPQHF TGTGCCAGCAGCTTAGGGTCAGGGGGCAATCCAAGCAATCAGCCCCAGCATTTT
few TRBD1 TRBJ2-1 TRBV2 CASSDGTGTGEQFF TGTGCCAGCAGTGACGGGACAGGAACGGGTGAGCAGTTCTTC
few TRBD1 TRBJ2-5 TRBV12-3/TRBV12-4 CASTPGGAQEETQYF TGTGCCAGCACCCCAGGGGGCGCACAGGAAGAGACCCAGTACTTC
many TRBD1 TRBJ2-7 TRBV10-3 CASRDRVSYEQYF TGTGCCAGCCGGGACAGGGTTTCCTACGAGCAGTACTTC